This T cell receptor beta chain was retrieved from a study of OX40 agonist ivuxolimab in advanced cancers. Sequenced by immunoSEQ multiplex PCR; TCRdb stores in-frame clones only, minus some. The sample consists of fewer than 35,000 clones, 90% of them appearing once. Sequenced material: CD4+ or CD8+ T cells sorted from blood, taken in a trial of the OX40 agonist ivuxolimab. This receptor was taken from an adult with an advanced solid tumor such as melanoma, head and neck, liver or kidney cancer.

The CDR3 here is CATSRGHRRDRDSPGELFF. CDR3 sequence (DNA): TGTGCCACCAGCAGAGGACACCGCCGGGACAGGGATAGTCCCGGGGAGCTGTTTTTT. The chain recombines TRBV15 with TRBJ2-2; 9 nucleotides line up with TRBD1. Germline lookup yields CDR1 LNHNV and CDR2 YYDKDF (reference sequence). V trimming: 1 base; J trimming: 6 bases; junction bases outside the gene matches: 15. The CDR3 is 19 amino acids.